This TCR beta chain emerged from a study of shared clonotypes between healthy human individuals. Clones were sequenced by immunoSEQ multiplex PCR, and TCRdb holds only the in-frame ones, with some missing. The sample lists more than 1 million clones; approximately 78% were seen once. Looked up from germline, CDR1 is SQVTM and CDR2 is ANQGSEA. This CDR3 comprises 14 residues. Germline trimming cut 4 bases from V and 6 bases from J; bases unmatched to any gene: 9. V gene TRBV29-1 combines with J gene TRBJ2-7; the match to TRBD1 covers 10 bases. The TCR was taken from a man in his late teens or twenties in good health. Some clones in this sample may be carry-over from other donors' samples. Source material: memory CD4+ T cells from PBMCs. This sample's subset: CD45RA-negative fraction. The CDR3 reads CSVGPGTGEGEQYF. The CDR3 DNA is TGCAGCGTTGGTCCCGGGACAGGGGAGGGCGAGCAGTACTTC.